This entry describes one TCR beta chain. The antigen remains undetermined. The V and J ends lost 5 bases and 9 bases respectively, with 20 bases between them. CDR1 is ENHRY and CDR2 is SYGVKD in the germline V gene. The CDR3 sequence is 15 residues long. Here immunoSEQ multiplex PCR was the method, and the copy in TCRdb shows in-frame clones only, minus some. The data hold about 180,000 clones, with more than 90% observed a single time. The data originate from a study of T cell responses to AZD1222 COVID-19 vaccine. Findings of the study overall: Spike-specific TCRs gained breadth and depth after people received two AZD1222 doses. Just a handful of AZD1222 recipients tested seropositive at baseline. Nearly half of spike-specific TCRs reportedly go after variant regions that carry no mutations. Donors in the cohort were predominantly white British and more often female, and clonal diversity was possibly underestimated.

The material sequenced was peripheral blood, taken on day 0 of AZD1222 vaccination. This chain links TRBV10-3 with TRBJ2-1, with D perhaps matching TRBD2 (5 bases). The TCR sequence derives from an adult in good health. The DNA of the CDR3 is TGTGCCATCAGTCCACGACTTTGGAGGCAGGTTGAGCAGTTCTTC. Encoded protein: CAISPRLWRQVEQFF.